This TCR beta chain appears in the sequencing data of a study of shared clonotypes between healthy human individuals (TCRdb year 2020). At the level of the whole study: Three men and a couple of women, aged 18 to 49 years, made up the cohort. To estimate repertoire size and how much clonotype sharing occurs between individuals, the study deeply sequenced the blood TCR repertoires of 5 or 6 healthy adults. Libraries were prepared and TCR repertoires were sequenced by different laboratories using diverse techniques, in order to increase sequencing depth and limit assay-specific biases. Per donor, leukapheresis produced somewhere between about 0.8 and 9.5 billion PBMCs. The study at large found these results: Sampling was limited to blood, and TCR repertoires in tissue likely differ from TCR repertoires in blood. Pairwise subsampling led to the expectation that sequencing depth would affect the degree of clonotype sharing among donors. Because the study included only a small number of donors, the genetic and exposure-history diversity represented was limited.

This clone was picked up many times. The clone's antigen remains unknown. No much larger clonotype is one base removed from it; base qualities were not supplied. The donors were healthy, HIV-negative adults with no recently reported acute infections or vaccinations. Only Caucasian adults living in Nashville, Tennessee, USA were represented among the donors. For unsorted samples, tens of millions of PBMCs were counted and genomic DNA was extracted with the QIAamp DNA Blood Mini kit. After blood collection by leukapheresis, PBMCs were isolated using Ficoll-Histopaque density gradient centrifugation and then cryopreserved in the vapor phase of liquid nitrogen. TCR CDR3 regions were amplified from genomic DNA by multiplex PCR using the deep immunoSEQ assay. Extracted genomic DNA from each cell subset was spread evenly across all wells of several immunoSEQ 96-well plates, with each plate serving as a replicate. For unsorted PBMC, each replicate PCR was loaded with roughly 0.3 ug genomic DNA, equivalent to 25,000 to 35,000 T cell genomes. Ten immunoSEQ deep assay plates were used to sequence unsorted PBMC genomic DNA. The purified libraries were quantified using a Qubit 3.0 fluorometer, sized with a Bioanalyzer 2100, and then quantified again using the KAPA Library Quantification kit. A separate single-read 150-cycle Illumina NextSeq 550 flow cell was used to sequence each immunoSEQ 96-well plate. Per the original workflow: Because the immunoSEQ output included only junctional sequences and no quality scores, the filtering could not be the same as the filtering used for full-length reads. To assign V/J genes and CDR3, sequences were annotated against IMGT germline references using PyIR, a Python wrapper for IgBLAST v1.9. Any read was removed if the V/J assignment was weak (E-value above 1e-6), the CDR3 was missing, or the read contained stop codons, out-of-frame junctions, or ambiguous translated residues. A V3J clonotype was defined by an identical inferred V gene, J gene, and CDR3 amino acid sequence. The percentage overlap between two repertoires was calculated by dividing the number of shared unique clonotypes by the size of the smaller repertoire. Repertoire richness was assessed with RTK rarefaction, the Chao1 estimator, and Recon v2.1 estimates of unobserved clonotypes. TCRdb limited this immuneACCESS table to in-frame rearrangements with V and J called. A share of clones is missing; checked studies link under half to unresolved V genes, and the rest is unexplained. V and J calls plus clone size are reproduced from that table; the DNA served to infer D and trimming. This sample has roughly 96,000 clones in its table, and more than 45% of those were observed once. The ten largest clones represent more than 12% of the sample.

Inclusive of the bounding cysteine and phenylalanine, the CDR3 is 15 residues long. The retained sequence is limited to the CDR3, 45 bases, with the frame set at the first base. The germline V gene (reference sequence) yields SGHNT for CDR1 and YYREEE for CDR2. V and J are truncated by 6 bases and 0 bases respectively, leaving an intervening sequence of 14 bases. Sequencing was carried out using PBMCs. The chain employs TRBV5-4 and TRBJ2-3; the D segment might be TRBD1 or TRBD2, since each matches 6 bases. The source is a middle-aged woman in good health. Some clones in this sample may be carry-over from other donors' samples. CDR3 protein: CASKLGGKSTDTQYF. The nucleotide sequence is TGTGCCAGCAAACTCGGGGGCAAAAGCACAGATACGCAGTATTTT.